Following are 25 T cell receptor beta chains from one sample sequenced in a study of cytomegalovirus exposure and HLA in healthy donors. Assay used: immunoSEQ multiplex PCR; TCRdb lists only in-frame clones, some missing. The data contain roughly 260,000 clones, around 89% of them singletons. The sequencing input was PBMCs. All receptors derive from a woman between 18 and 29 years old in good health and CMV-seronegative.

J is TRBJ1-4 and V is TRBV6-5, with 10 bases aligning to TRBD1. With 5 bases clipped from V and 6 bases from J, the junction kept 6 bases outside the gene matches. Germline V gene lookup returns CDR1 MNHEY and CDR2 SVGAGI. CDR3 length: 15 residues. For the CDR3, the DNA is TGTGCCAGCAGTCGAACCGGGACAGGGGATGAAAAACTGTTTTTT. Translating gives CASSRTGTGDEKLFF.

The chain is built from TRBV28 and TRBJ1-1; 9 bases are a match to TRBD1. Trimming removed 4 bases from V and 7 bases from J; junction bases left unmatched: 7. The CDR3 covers 14 residues. Germline assignment: CDR1 MDHEN and CDR2 SYDVKM. CDR3 nucleotides: TGTGCCAGCAGTTCCCCCCGGGACAGGGTTGAAGCTTTCTTT. It encodes CASSSPRDRVEAFF.

The gene calls are TRBV18 and TRBJ1-5; possible D gene TRBD1, 5 bases. Between the trimmed V and J ends, which lost 0 bases and 6 bases, there was a span of 12 bases. This CDR3 is built from 15 residues. Per the germline V gene, CDR1 is KGHSH and CDR2 is LQKENI. CDR3 sequence (DNA): TGTGCCAGCTCACCACCGGTCGCAGGGTTTCAGCCCCAGCATTTT. It specifies CASSPPVAGFQPQHF. The full variable domain, rest sourced from reference TRBV18 and TRBJ1-5, is NAGVMQNPRHLVRRRGQEARLRCSPMKGHSHVYWYRQLPEEGLKFMVYLQKENIIDESGMPKERFSAEFPKEGPSILRIQQVVRGDSAAYFCASSPPVAGFQPQHFGDGTRLSIL.

For this clone: The junction and the germline gene differ at one end; a read error may be behind it. This rearrangement joins TRBV4-1 to TRBJ1-1; D gene unclear. The CDR3 has 16 residues. From germline, CDR1 is MGHRA and CDR2 YSYEKL. The CDR3 is CASSQGVVVPNAEAFF. DNA of the CDR3: TGCGCCAGCAGCCAAGGTGTGGTAGTCCCGAACGCTGAAGCTTTCTTT.

The chain joins TRBV27 to TRBJ1-5, with TRBD1 matching over 9 bases. The CDR3 totals 15 residues. V lost 3 bases to trimming and J lost 3 bases; unmatched junction nucleotides: 3. Germline CDR1 reads MNHEY; CDR2 reads SMNVEV (reference sequence). In DNA, the CDR3 is TGTGCCAGCAGTTTGGGGACAGGGATCAATCAGCCCCAGCATTTT. Translation gives CASSLGTGINQPQHF.

This chain connects TRBV10-2 to TRBJ1-5; D perhaps matches TRBD1 (5 bases). In germline, CDR1 is WSHSY, CDR2 SAAADI. V shed 5 bases and J shed 6 bases, with 14 bases lying between them. CDR3 size: 14 residues. CDR3: CASSPQGLPQPQHF. The CDR3 DNA follows: TGCGCCAGCAGTCCCCAGGGTCTTCCTCAGCCCCAGCATTTT.

The chain recombines TRBV7-3 with TRBJ1-1; 8 bases are a match to TRBD1. Germline assignment: CDR1 SGHTA and CDR2 FQGTGA. The CDR3 sequence is 17 residues long. V lost 1 base, J lost 5 bases, and 12 bases stayed unmatched. The CDR3 DNA follows: TGTGCCAGCAGCTTAAATCCTGGACAGGGTCGAGGTACTGAAGCTTTCTTT. Its translation: CASSLNPGQGRGTEAFF.

The CDR3 coding sequence is TGTGCCAGCAGCAAAGAAGGGGGTTACGGGGAGCTGTTTTTT. This gives the protein CASSKEGGYGELFF. The chain joins TRBV21-1 to TRBJ2-2; the D segment call TRBD1 is taken from the table without a DNA check. TRBV21-1 is classified as a pseudogene. The CDR3 has 14 residues.

The V call is TRBV5-6, the J call TRBJ1-2, with a possible D match to TRBD1 (5 bases). Germline V gene data show CDR1 as SGHDT and CDR2 as YYEEEE. V lost 2 bases and J 2 bases, leaving 7 bases between the germline ends. CDR3 length: 13 amino acids. The CDR3 coding sequence is TGTGCCAGCAGCTTTCAGGGAAACTATGGCTACACCTTC. This encodes CASSFQGNYGYTF.

V and J are TRBV9 and TRBJ2-3, with 7 bases matching TRBD1. The ends lost 3 bases at V and 0 bases at J; junction bases unmatched: 10. CDR3 length equals 17 residues. Germline assignment: CDR1 SGDLS and CDR2 YYNGEE. This CDR3 is CASSERDRAFSTDTQYF. CDR3 nucleotide sequence: TGTGCCAGCAGCGAGAGGGACAGAGCATTTAGCACAGATACGCAGTATTTT.

This clone showed up just once. The chain has TRBV5-1 and TRBJ2-1; TRBD2 matches at 8 bases. Looked up from germline, CDR1 is SGHRS and CDR2 is YFSETQ. The V gene end was trimmed by 5 bases and the J gene end by 7 bases; junction bases not matched to a gene: 11. The CDR3 has 15 residues. The CDR3 spells CASSLGPGLGNEQFF. CDR3 sequence (DNA): TGCGCCAGCAGTCTAGGGCCGGGACTAGGGAATGAGCAGTTCTTC.

This rearrangement joins TRBV28 to TRBJ1-2; TRBD1 might be the D (5 bases). CDR3 size: 14 residues. Germline V gene sequence: CDR1 MDHEN, CDR2 SYDVKM. The ends were cut back, 2 bases at V and 5 bases at J, with 12 bases in the middle. CDR3 bases: TGTGCCAGCAGTTTAGCCCTCCGGGGGTATGGCTACACCTTC. It translates to CASSLALRGYGYTF.

The chain links TRBV5-4 to TRBJ1-2, with 10 bases fitting TRBD1. The CDR3 is 15 amino acids. The junction had 8 bases not matched to a gene; V was cut back by 9 bases and J by 0 bases. Germline V gene sequence: CDR1 SGHNT, CDR2 YYREEE (reference sequence). In nucleotides, the CDR3 is TGTGCCACATCGGGACAGGGGACCTCTAACTATGGCTACACCTTC. It encodes CATSGQGTSNYGYTF.

The rearrangement links TRBV29-1 to TRBJ2-3, with D perhaps TRBD1 (6 bases). Germline loops: CDR1 SQVTM, CDR2 ANQGSEA. This CDR3 is 17 amino acids long. V was clipped by 2 bases and J by 2 bases, with 20 bases between them. The CDR3 DNA follows: TGCAGCGTTGAAACAGGGCTAACCACCTACGACACAGATACGCAGTATTTT. Translation gives CSVETGLTTYDTDTQYF.

The chain employs TRBV6-5 and TRBJ1-5; D possibly corresponds to TRBD1 (5 bases). This CDR3 contains 14 residues. V dropped 2 bases and J dropped 7 bases, with 12 bases sitting between them. CDR1 and CDR2 from the germline V gene are MNHEY and SVGAGI. The CDR3 region has the DNA TGTGCCAGCAGTTACGGTCGGGGGACCCAGCCCCAGCATTTT. Encoded protein: CASSYGRGTQPQHF.

The chain is built from TRBV4-3 and TRBJ1-4; D possibly corresponds to TRBD1 (5 bases). This CDR3 is built from 15 residues. Germline V lookup: CDR1 LGHNA, CDR2 YSLEER. Between the trimmed V and J ends, which lost 0 bases and 8 bases, there was a span of 13 bases. The CDR3 nucleotides read TGCGCCAGCAGCCAAGATAGAGACAGTTGGGAAAAACTGTTTTTT. Encoded protein: CASSQDRDSWEKLFF.

The chain combines TRBV4-1 with TRBJ1-1; D is ambiguous. CDR3 length equals 15 residues. Germline V gene lookup returns CDR1 MGHRA and CDR2 YSYEKL. V was trimmed by 0 bases and J by 0 bases, leaving 8 bases between them. Written as DNA, the CDR3 is TGCGCCAGCAGCCAAGAACGATACATGAACACTGAAGCTTTCTTT. Encoded protein: CASSQERYMNTEAFF.

V and J are TRBV5-1 and TRBJ2-5; 8 bases match TRBD1. The CDR3 is 14 amino acids. In germline, CDR1 is SGHRS, CDR2 YFSETQ. With V trimmed by 5 bases and J by 3 bases, 6 bases remained unmatched. The CDR3 nucleotides are TGCGCCAGCAGAAGACAGGGGAAGGAAGAGACCCAGTACTTC. Protein sequence: CASRRQGKEETQYF. Full variable domain (missing parts from reference TRBV5-1 and TRBJ2-5): KAGVTQTPRYLIKTRGQQVTLSCSPISGHRSVSWYQQTPGQGLQFLFEYFSETQRNKGNFPGRFSGRQFSNSRSEMNVSTLELGDSALYLCASRRQGKEETQYFGPGTRLLVL.

V gene TRBV6-4 combines with J gene TRBJ2-6; maybe TRBD1 (6 bases). V gave up 2 bases and J gave up 0 bases, with 20 bases separating them. The CDR3 runs 20 residues. CDR1 and CDR2 from the germline V gene are MRHNA and SNTAGT. CDR3 nucleotides: TGTGCCAGCAGTGACCCGAGGAGACAGGACGTGAGCTCTGGGGCCAACGTCCTGACTTTC. Translating gives CASSDPRRQDVSSGANVLTF.

The CDR3 here is CATKGGAFSGNTIYF. In DNA form, the CDR3 reads TGTGCCACCAAAGGGGGGGCTTTCTCTGGAAACACCATATATTTT. V usage is TRBV28 and J usage is TRBJ1-3, with a tentative D call TRBD1 (6 bases). The CDR3 is 15 amino acids. Trimming removed 10 bases at V and 0 bases at J, with 16 bases between. CDR1 and CDR2 (germline): MDHEN, SYDVKM.

This chain connects TRBV7-7 to TRBJ2-3, with 11 bases lining up with TRBD2. V lost 4 bases and J lost 4; bases outside the gene matches: 7. Germline V CDR1 and CDR2: SSHAT, FNYEAQ (reference sequence). The CDR3 covers 16 residues. CDR3 loop: CASSSGTSGGADTQYF. CDR3 nucleotide sequence: TGTGCCAGCAGCTCCGGAACTAGCGGGGGTGCAGATACGCAGTATTTT.

The J gene is TRBJ1-1, the V gene TRBV29-1; a weak D match, TRBD1 (5 bases). Germline V lookup: CDR1 SQVTM, CDR2 ANQGSEA. The CDR3 loop spans 13 amino acids. V was pared by 3 bases and J by 0 bases, with 8 bases between. The DNA of the CDR3 is TGCAGCGTTGACCAGGGTATGAACACTGAAGCTTTCTTT. Protein: CSVDQGMNTEAFF.

This sequence joins TRBV7-2 and TRBJ2-5, with a possible D match to TRBD2 (5 bases). Germline CDR1 SGHTA, CDR2 FQGNSA. CDR3 length equals 16 residues. The germline V and J ends were trimmed by 0 bases and 3 bases, with 14 bases remaining between them. CDR3 sequence (DNA): TGTGCCAGCAGCTTAGCGTGGCTAGCCACAAAAGAGACCCAGTACTTC. The encoded protein is CASSLAWLATKETQYF.

V usage is TRBV6-6 and J usage is TRBJ2-3; TRBD2 matches 14 bases. Per germline, CDR1 MNHNY and CDR2 SVGAGI (reference sequence). Trimming removed 5 bases from V and 4 bases from J; junction bases left unmatched: 5. The CDR3 spans 16 residues. For the CDR3, the DNA is TGTGCCAGCAGTCGCGGGACTAGCGGGGGAGCAGATACGCAGTATTTT. Protein product: CASSRGTSGGADTQYF.

The genes are TRBV11-2 and TRBJ1-5, with a tentative D call TRBD1 (6 bases). CDR1 and CDR2 from the germline V gene are SGHAT and FQNNGV. Trimming removed 5 bases at V and 4 bases at J, with 12 bases between. The length of the CDR3 is 14 residues. CDR3 in amino acids: CASSPMGANQPQHF. CDR3 nucleotide sequence: TGTGCCAGCAGCCCAATGGGGGCTAATCAGCCCCAGCATTTT.